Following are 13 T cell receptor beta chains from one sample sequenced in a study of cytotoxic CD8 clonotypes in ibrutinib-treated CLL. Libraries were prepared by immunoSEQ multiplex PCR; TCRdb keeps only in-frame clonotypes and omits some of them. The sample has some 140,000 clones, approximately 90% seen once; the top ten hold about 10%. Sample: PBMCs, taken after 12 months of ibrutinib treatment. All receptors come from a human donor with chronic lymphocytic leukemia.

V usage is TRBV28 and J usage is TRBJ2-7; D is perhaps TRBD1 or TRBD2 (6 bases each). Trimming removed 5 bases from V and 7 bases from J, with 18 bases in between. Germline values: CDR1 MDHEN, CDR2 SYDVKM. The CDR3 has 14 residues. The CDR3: CASSGGTKAEEQYF. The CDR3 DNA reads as TGTGCCAGCAGTGGCGGGACAAAAGCTGAGGAGCAGTACTTC.

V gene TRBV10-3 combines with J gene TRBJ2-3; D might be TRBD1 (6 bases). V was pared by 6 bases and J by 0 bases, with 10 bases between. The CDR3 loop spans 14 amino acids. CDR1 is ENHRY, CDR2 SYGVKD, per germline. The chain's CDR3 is CAISPQGSTDTQYF. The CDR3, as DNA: TGTGCCATCAGCCCACAGGGAAGCACAGATACGCAGTATTTT.

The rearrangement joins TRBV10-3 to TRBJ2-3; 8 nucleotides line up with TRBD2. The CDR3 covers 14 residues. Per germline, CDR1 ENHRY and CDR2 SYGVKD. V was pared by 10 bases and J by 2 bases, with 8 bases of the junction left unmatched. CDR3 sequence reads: CATKAGADTDTQYF. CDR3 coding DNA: TGTGCCACCAAAGCGGGGGCTGACACAGATACGCAGTATTTT.

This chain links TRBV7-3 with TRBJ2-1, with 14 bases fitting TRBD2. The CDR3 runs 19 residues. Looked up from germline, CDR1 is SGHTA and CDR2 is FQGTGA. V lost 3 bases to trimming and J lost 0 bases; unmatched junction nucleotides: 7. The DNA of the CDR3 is TGTGCCAGCAGCTTTGGACTAGCGGGAGGCCTAAGCTCCTACAATGAGCAGTTCTTC. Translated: CASSFGLAGGLSSYNEQFF.

The CDR3 DNA reads TGTGCCAGCAGTTTATGGGACAGGGGGACTAGCGGCGTGGGGGAGCAGTACTTC. This gives the protein CASSLWDRGTSGVGEQYF. This chain joins TRBV27 and TRBJ2-7; D possibly uses TRBD1 or TRBD2 (11 bases each). The V gene's germline CDR1 is MNHEY and CDR2 SMNVEV (reference sequence). V shed 1 base and J shed 7 bases, with 26 bases lying between them. The CDR3 sequence is 18 residues long.

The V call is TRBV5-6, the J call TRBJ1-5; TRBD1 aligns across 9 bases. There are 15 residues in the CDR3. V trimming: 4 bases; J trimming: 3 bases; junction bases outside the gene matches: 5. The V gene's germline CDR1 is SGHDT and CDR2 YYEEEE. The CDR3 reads CASSSRDRDNQPQHF. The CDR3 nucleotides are TGTGCCAGCAGCAGCCGGGACAGGGACAATCAGCCCCAGCATTTT. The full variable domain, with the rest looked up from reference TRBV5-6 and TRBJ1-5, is DAGVTQSPTHLIKTRGQQVTLRCSPKSGHDTVSWYQQALGQGPQFIFQYYEEEERQRGNFPDRFSGHQFPNYSSELNVNALLLGDSALYLCASSSRDRDNQPQHFGDGTRLSIL.

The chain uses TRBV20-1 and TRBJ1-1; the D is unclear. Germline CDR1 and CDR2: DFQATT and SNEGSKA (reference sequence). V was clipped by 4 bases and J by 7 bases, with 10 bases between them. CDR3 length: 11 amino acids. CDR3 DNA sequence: TGCAGTGCTAAAAGTACTCTTGAAGCTTTCTTT. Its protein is CSAKSTLEAFF.

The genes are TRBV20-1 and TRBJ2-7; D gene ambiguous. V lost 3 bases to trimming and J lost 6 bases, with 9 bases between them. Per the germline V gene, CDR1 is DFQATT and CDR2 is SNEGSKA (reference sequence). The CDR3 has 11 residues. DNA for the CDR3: TGCAGTGCTAGCGGTGAGTTCGAGCAGTACTTC. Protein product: CSASGEFEQYF.

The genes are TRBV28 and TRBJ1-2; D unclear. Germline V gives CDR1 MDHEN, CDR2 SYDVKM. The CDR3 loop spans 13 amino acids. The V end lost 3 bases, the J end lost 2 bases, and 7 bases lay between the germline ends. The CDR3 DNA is TGTGCCAGCAGTTTTCCCACGAACTATGGCTACACCTTC. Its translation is CASSFPTNYGYTF.

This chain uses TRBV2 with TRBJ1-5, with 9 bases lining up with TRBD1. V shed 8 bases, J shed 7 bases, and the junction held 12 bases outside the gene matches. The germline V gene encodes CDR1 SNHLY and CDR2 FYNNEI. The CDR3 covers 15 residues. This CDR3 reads CASSWTGVTGQPQHF. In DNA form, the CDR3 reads TGTGCCAGCTCCTGGACAGGGGTTACGGGACAGCCCCAGCATTTT. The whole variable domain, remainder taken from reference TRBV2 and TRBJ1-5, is EPEVTQTPSHQVTQMGQEVILRCVPISNHLYFYWYRQILGQKVEFLVSFYNNEISEKSEIFDDQFSVERPDGSNFTLKIRSTKLEDSAMYFCASSWTGVTGQPQHFGDGTRLSIL.

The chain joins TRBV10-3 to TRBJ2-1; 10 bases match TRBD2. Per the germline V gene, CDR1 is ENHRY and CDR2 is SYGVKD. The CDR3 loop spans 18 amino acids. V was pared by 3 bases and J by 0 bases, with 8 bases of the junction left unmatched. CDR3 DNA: TGTGCCATCAGTGATCCGACTAGCGGGTCCAGCTCCTACAATGAGCAGTTCTTC. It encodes CAISDPTSGSSSYNEQFF.

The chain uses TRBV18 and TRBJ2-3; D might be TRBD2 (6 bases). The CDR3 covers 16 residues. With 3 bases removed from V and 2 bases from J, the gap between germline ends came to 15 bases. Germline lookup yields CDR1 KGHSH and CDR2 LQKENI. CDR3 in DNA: TGTGCCAGCTCACCTCAACCGTCGGGGGTCACAGATACGCAGTATTTT. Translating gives CASSPQPSGVTDTQYF.

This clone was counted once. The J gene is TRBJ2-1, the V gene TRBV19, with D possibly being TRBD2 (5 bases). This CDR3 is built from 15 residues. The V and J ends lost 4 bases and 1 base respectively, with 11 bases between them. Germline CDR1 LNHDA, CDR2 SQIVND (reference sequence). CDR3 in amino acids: CASSTLALSYNEQFF. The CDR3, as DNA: TGTGCCAGTAGTACCCTAGCTTTATCCTACAATGAGCAGTTCTTC. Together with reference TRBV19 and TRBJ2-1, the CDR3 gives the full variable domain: DGGITQSPKYLFRKEGQNVTLSCEQNLNHDAMYWYRQDPGQGLRLIYYSQIVNDFQKGDIAEGYSVSREKKESFPLTVTSAQKNPTAFYLCASSTLALSYNEQFFGPGTRLTVL.